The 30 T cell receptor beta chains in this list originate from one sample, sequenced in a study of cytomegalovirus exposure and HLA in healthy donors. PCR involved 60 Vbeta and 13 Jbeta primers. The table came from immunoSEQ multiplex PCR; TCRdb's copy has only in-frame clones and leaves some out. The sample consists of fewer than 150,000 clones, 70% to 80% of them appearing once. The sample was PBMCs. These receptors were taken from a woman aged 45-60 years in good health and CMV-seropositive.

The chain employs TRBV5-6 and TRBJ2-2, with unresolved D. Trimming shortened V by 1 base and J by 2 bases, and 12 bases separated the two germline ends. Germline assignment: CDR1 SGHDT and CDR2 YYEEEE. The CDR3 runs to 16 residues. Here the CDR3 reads CASSLPAGVNTGELFF. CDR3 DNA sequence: TGTGCCAGCAGCTTGCCCGCAGGTGTTAACACCGGGGAGCTGTTTTTT.

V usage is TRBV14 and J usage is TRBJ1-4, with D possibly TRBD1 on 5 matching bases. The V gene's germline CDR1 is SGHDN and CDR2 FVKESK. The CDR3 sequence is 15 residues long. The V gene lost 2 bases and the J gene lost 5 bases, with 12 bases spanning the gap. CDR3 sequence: CASSQHRTINEKLFF. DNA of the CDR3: TGTGCCAGCAGCCAACACAGGACGATAAATGAAAAACTGTTTTTT. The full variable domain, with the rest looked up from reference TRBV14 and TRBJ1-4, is EAGVTQFPSHSVIEKGQTVTLRCDPISGHDNLYWYRRVMGKEIKFLLHFVKESKQDESGMPNNRFLAERTGGTYSTLKVQPAELEDSGVYFCASSQHRTINEKLFFGSGTQLSVL.

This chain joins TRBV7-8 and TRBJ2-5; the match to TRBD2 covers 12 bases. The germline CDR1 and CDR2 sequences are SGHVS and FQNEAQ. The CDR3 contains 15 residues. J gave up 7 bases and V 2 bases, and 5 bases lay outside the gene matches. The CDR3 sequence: CASSLSTSGGGTQYF. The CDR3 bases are TGTGCCAGCAGCTTATCGACTAGCGGGGGCGGGACCCAGTACTTC. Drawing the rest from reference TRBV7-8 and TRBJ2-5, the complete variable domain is GAGVSQSPRYKVAKRGQDVALRCDPISGHVSLFWYQQALGQGPEFLTYFQNEAQLDKSGLPSDRFFAERPEGSVSTLKIQRTQQEDSAVYLCASSLSTSGGGTQYFGPGTRLLVL.

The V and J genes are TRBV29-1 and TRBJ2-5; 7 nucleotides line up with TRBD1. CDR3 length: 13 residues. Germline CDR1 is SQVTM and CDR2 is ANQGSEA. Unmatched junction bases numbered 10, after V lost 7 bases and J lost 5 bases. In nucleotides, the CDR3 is TGCAGCGCCTCGGACAGGAGATGGGAGACCCAGTACTTC. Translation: CSASDRRWETQYF.

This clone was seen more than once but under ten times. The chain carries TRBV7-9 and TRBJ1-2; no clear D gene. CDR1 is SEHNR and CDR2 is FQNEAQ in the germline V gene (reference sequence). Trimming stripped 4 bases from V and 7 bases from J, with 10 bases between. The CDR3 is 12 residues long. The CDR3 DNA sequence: TGTGCCAGCAGCTCGGCGGAGGGTGGCTACACCTTC. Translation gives CASSSAEGGYTF.

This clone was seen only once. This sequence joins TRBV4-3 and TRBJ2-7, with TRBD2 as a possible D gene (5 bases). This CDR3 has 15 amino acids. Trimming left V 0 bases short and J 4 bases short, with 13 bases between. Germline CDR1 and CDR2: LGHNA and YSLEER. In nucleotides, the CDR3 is TGCGCCAGCAGCCAAGATGGGGAAGCGGATTACGAGCAGTACTTC. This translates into CASSQDGEADYEQYF.

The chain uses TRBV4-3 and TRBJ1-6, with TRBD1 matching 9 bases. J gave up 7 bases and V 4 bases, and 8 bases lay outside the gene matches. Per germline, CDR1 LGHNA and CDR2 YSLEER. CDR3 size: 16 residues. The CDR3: CASSPRPGQGNSPLHF. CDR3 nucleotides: TGCGCCAGCAGCCCCCGACCGGGACAGGGAAATTCACCCCTCCACTTT.

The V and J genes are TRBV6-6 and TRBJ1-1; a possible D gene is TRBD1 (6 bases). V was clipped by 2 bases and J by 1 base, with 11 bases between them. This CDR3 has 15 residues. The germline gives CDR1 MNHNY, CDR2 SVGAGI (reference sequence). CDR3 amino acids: CASSYTRGPNTEAFF. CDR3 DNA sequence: TGTGCCAGCAGTTACACCAGGGGTCCGAACACTGAAGCTTTCTTT.

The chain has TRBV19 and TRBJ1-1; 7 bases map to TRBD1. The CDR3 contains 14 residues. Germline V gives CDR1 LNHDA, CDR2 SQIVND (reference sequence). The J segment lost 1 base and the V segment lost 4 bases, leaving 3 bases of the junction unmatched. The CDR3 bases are TGTGCCAGTAGTAGAGGACAGGAGAACACTGAAGCTTTCTTT. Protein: CASSRGQENTEAFF.

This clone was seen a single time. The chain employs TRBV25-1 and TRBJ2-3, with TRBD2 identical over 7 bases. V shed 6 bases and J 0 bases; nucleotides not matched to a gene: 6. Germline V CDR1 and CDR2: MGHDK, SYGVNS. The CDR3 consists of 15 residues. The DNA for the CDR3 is TGTGCCAGCAGGGAGGGCGGGGGAAGCACAGATACGCAGTATTTT. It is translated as CASREGGGSTDTQYF.

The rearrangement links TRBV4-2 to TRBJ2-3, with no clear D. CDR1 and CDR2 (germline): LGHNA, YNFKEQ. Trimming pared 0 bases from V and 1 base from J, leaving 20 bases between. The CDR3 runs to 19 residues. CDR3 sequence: CASSQDQDTGVGRTDTQYF. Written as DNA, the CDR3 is TGTGCCAGCAGCCAAGATCAAGATACCGGAGTCGGCCGCACAGATACGCAGTATTTT.

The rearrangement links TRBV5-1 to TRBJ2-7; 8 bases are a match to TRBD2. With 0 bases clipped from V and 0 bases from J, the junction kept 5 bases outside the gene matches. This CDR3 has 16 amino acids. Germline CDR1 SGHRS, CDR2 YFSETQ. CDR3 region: CASSLAGGGISYEQYF. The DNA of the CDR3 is TGCGCCAGCAGCTTGGCTGGCGGGGGGATCTCCTACGAGCAGTACTTC.

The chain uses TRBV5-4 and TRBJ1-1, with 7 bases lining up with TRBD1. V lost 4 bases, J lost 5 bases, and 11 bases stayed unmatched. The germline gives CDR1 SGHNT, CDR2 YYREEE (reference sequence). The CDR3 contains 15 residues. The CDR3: CASSTQGVVRTEAFF. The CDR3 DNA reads TGTGCCAGCAGCACCCAGGGGGTAGTAAGGACTGAAGCTTTCTTT.

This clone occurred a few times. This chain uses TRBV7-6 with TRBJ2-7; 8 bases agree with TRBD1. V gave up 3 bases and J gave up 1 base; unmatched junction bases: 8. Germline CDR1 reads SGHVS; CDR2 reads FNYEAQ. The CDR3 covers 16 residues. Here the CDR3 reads CASSFGTDRGSYEQYF. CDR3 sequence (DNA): TGTGCCAGCAGCTTCGGGACCGACAGGGGTTCCTACGAGCAGTACTTC.

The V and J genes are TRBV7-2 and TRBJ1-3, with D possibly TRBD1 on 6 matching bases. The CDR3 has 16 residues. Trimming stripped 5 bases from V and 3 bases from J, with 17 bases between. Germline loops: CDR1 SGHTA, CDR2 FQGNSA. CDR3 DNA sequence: TGTGCCAGCAGCCCGACGTCAGGGGCGAATGGAAACACCATATATTTT. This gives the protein CASSPTSGANGNTIYF.

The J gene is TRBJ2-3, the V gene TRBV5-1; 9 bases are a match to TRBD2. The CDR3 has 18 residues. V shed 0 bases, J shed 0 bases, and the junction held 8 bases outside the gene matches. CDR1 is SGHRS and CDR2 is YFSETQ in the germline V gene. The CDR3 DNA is TGCGCCAGCAGCTTGGTGTCTAGCGGGGCGTTTAGCACAGATACGCAGTATTTT. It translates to CASSLVSSGAFSTDTQYF.

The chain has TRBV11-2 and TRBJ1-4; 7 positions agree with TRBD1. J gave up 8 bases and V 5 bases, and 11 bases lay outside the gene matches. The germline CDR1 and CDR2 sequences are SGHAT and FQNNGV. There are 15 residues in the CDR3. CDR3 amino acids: CASSHLGQIREKLFF. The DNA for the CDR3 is TGTGCCAGCAGCCACCTGGGACAGATTCGGGAAAAACTGTTTTTT.

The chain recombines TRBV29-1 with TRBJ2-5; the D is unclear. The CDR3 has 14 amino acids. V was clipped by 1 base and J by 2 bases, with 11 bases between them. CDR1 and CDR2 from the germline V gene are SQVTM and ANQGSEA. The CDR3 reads CSVEVSNLQETQYF. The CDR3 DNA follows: TGCAGCGTTGAAGTTTCCAACTTGCAAGAGACCCAGTACTTC.

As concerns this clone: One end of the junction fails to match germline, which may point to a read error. As DNA, the CDR3 is TGTGCCGGCAGCTTAGTATCGACAGGGGTCCAGCCCCAGCATTTT. Translation gives CAGSLVSTGVQPQHF. V is TRBV7-8 and J is TRBJ1-5; 8 nucleotides align to TRBD1. This CDR3 is built from 15 residues. The germline V gene encodes CDR1 SGHVS and CDR2 FQNEAQ.

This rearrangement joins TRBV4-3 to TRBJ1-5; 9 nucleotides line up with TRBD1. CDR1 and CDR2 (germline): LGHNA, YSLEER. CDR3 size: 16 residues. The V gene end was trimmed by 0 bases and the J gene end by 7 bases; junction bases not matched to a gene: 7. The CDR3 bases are TGCGCCAGCAGCCAAGATGGGACAGGGCGAAACCAGCCCCAGCATTTT. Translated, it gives CASSQDGTGRNQPQHF.

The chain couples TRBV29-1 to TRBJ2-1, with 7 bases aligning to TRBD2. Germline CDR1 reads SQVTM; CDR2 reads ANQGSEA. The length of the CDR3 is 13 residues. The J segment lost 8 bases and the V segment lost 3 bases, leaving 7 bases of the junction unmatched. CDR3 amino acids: CSVESFRGDEQFF. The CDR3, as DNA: TGCAGCGTTGAGTCCTTTCGGGGGGATGAGCAGTTCTTC.

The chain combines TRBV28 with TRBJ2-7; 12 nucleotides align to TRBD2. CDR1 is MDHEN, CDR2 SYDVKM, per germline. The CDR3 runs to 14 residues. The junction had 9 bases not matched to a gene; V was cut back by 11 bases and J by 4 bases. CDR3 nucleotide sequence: TGTGCCGCAGTACCTAGCGGGAGGGGGTACGAGCAGTACTTC. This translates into CAAVPSGRGYEQYF.

DNA for the CDR3: TGTGCCATCAGACGGGACAGTCCGAATCAGCCCCAGCATTTT. This gives the protein CAIRRDSPNQPQHF. The rearrangement links TRBV10-3 to TRBJ1-5; 7 bases agree with TRBD1. Germline values: CDR1 ENHRY, CDR2 SYGVKD. Germline trimming cut 6 bases from V and 4 bases from J; bases unmatched to any gene: 6. This CDR3 contains 14 residues.

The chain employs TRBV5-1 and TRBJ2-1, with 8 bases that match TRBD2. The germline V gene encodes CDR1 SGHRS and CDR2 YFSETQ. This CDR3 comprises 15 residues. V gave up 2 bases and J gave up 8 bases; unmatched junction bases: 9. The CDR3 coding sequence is TGCGCCAGCAGCTTTACGGGGGGGCCCGTCTATGAGCAGTTCTTC. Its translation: CASSFTGGPVYEQFF.

The CDR3 region is CASRPGGVSSTDTQYF. The CDR3 nucleotides read TGTGCCAGCAGACCCGGGGGAGTCTCTAGCACAGATACGCAGTATTTT. This rearrangement joins TRBV5-4 to TRBJ2-3, with a weak D call TRBD2 (6 bases). Germline V gene lookup returns CDR1 SGHNT and CDR2 YYREEE (reference sequence). The CDR3 loop spans 16 amino acids. The V end was cut by 5 bases, the J end by 0 bases, with 16 bases between.

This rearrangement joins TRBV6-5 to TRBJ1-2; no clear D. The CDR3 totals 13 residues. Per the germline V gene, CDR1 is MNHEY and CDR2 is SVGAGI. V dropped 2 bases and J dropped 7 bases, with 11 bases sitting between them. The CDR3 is CASSYTVTGGYTF. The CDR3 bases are TGTGCCAGCAGTTACACGGTGACTGGTGGCTACACCTTC.

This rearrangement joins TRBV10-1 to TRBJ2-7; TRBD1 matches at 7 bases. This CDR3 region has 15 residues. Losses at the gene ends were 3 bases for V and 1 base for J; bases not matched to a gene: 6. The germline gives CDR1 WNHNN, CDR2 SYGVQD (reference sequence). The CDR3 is CASSDWTGPSYEQYF. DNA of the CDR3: TGCGCCAGCAGTGACTGGACAGGTCCTTCCTACGAGCAGTACTTC.

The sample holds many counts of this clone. CDR3: CASSLGITSGSDTQYF. Here the CDR3 DNA reads TGTGCCAGCAGCTTAGGGATCACTAGCGGGAGTGATACGCAGTATTTT. The gene calls are TRBV7-2 and TRBJ2-3; 11 nucleotides align to TRBD2. The length of the CDR3 is 16 residues. V trimming: 1 base; J trimming: 6 bases; junction bases outside the gene matches: 6. Germline CDR1 SGHTA, CDR2 FQGNSA. The whole variable domain, filled in from reference TRBV7-2 and TRBJ2-3, reads GAGVSQSPSNKVTEKGKDVELRCDPISGHTALYWYRQSLGQGLEFLIYFQGNSAPDKSGLPSDRFSAERTGGSVSTLTIQRTQQEDSAVYLCASSLGITSGSDTQYFGPGTRLTVL.

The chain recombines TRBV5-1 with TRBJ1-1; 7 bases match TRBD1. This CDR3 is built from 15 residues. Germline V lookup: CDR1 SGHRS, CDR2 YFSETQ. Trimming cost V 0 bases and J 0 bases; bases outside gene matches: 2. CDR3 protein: CASSLGTGLNTEAFF. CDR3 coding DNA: TGCGCCAGCAGCTTGGGGACAGGCTTGAACACTGAAGCTTTCTTT.

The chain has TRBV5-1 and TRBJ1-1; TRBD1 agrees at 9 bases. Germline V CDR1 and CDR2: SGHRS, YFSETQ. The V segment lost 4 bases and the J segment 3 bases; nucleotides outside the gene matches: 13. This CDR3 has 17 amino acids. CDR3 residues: CASSLYGTGGLHTEAFF. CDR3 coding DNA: TGCGCCAGCAGCCTTTACGGAACAGGGGGCTTGCACACTGAAGCTTTCTTT.